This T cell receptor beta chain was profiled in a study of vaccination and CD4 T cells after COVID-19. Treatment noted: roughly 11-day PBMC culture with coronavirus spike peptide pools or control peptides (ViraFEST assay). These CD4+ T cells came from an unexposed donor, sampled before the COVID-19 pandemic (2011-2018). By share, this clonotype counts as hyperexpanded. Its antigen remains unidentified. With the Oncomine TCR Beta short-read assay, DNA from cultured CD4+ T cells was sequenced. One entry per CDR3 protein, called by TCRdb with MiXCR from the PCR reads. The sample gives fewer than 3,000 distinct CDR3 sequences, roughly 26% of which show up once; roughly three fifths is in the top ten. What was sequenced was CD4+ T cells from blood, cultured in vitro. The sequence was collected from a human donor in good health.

CDR3 bases: TGTGCCAGCAGTTTCCAGGGGAGCGCGTACAATGAGCAGTTCTTC. Translated, it gives CASSFQGSAYNEQFF. V usage is TRBV7-3 and J usage is TRBJ2-1; D is perhaps TRBD1 (6 bases). Per germline, CDR1 SGHTA and CDR2 FQGTGA. The CDR3 sequence is 15 residues long. V gave up 6 bases and J gave up 4 bases, with 16 bases separating them. Full variable domain (missing parts from reference TRBV7-3 and TRBJ2-1): GAGVSQTPSNKVTEKGKYVELRCDPISGHTALYWYRQSLGQGPEFLIYFQGTGAADDSGLPNDRFFAVRPEGSVSTLKIQRTERGDSAVYLCASSFQGSAYNEQFFGPGTRLTVL.